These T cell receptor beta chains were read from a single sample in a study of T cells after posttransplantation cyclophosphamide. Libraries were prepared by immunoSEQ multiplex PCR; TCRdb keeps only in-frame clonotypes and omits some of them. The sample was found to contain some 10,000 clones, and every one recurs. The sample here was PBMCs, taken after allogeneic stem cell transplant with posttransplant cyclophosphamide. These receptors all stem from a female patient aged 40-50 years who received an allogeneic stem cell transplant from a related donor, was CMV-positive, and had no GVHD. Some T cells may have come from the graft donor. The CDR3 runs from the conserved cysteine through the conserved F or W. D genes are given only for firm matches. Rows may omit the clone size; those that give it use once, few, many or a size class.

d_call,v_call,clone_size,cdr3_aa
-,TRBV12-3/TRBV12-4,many,CATIGGWGNTGELFF
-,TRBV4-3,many,CASSLNLGGYGYTF
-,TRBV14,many,CASSQVETLEAYTEAFF
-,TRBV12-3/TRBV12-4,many,CASSLRGGPSYEQYF
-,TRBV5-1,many,CASSVGGSNQPQHF
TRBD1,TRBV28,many,CASSLTGARQETQYF
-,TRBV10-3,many,CAISVGEYTEAFF
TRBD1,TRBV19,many,CASSMDRYTDTQYF
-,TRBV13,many,CASRKQGSYEQYF
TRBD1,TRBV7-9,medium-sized,CASGTGVVNEQFF
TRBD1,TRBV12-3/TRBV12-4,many,CASSPDRLYEQYF
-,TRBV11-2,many,CASRKTTGTTEAFF
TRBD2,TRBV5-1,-,CASSSGLAGGPGTQYF
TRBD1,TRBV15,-,CATSRGLQGALQETQYF
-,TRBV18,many,CASSPGQRTEAFF
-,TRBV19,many,CASSLGSGYTF
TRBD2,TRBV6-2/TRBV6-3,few,CASSLLLAGKSTASTDTQYF
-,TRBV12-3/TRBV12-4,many,CASRPSGSGANVLTF
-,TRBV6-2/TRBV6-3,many,CASRGSSLLETQYF
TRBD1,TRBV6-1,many,CASSGAEQGWQPQHF
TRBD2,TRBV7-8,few,CASIPRPRGLAGGRGTDTQYF
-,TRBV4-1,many,CASSPNQAGSYGYTF
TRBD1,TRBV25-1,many,CASSGPGGEQFF
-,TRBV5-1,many,CASSLVPGQFSYEQYF
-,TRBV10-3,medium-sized,CAISERVNTEAFF
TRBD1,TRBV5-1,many,CASSLEGQGFEKLFF
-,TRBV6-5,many,CASSPPKQETQYF
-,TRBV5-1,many,CASTPGAGQPSTDTQYF